The text below deals with one TCR beta chain. The CDR3 length is 14 residues. Germline loops: CDR1 LGHNA, CDR2 YNFKEQ. The V and J ends lost 0 bases and 3 bases respectively, with 8 bases between them. Measured with immunoSEQ multiplex PCR; TCRdb has only the in-frame clones, and not every one. The sample has 190,000 or so clones; 85% to 90% are singletons. This sample is part of a study of blood T cell repertoires in COVID-19. The sequenced sample was peripheral blood. This chain joins TRBV4-2 and TRBJ1-2; D call uncertain. The TCR sequence derives from a man aged 45-65 years with acute or convalescent COVID-19. DNA for the CDR3: TGTGCCAGCAGCCAAGAGTTACGGGACTATGGCTACACCTTC. Encoded protein: CASSQELRDYGYTF.